Listed below are T cell receptor beta chains from one sample, sequenced in a study of cytomegalovirus exposure and HLA in healthy donors. The repertoire was sequenced with immunoSEQ multiplex PCR; TCRdb's copy has only in-frame clones and lacks some. The data hold about 110,000 clones, with roughly 85% observed a single time. Sequencing was done on a sample of PBMCs. The source is a man aged 30-40 years in good health and CMV-seropositive. The CDR3 runs from the conserved cysteine through the conserved F or W. Fields, in order: D gene, J gene, V gene, clone size, CDR3 DNA, CDR3 protein. D genes are given only for firm matches. For some rows the clone size is stated as once, few or many, or as a class when expanded; others skip it.

>TRBD2|TRBJ2-3|TRBV5-1|once
TGCGCCAGCAGCTTGGCTCTTGGGGGAGGGCCCGGAGATACGCAGTATTTT
CASSLALGGGPGDTQYF
>-|TRBJ2-1|TRBV7-6|few
TGTGCCAGCAATTCCGGGGGCGGGGGTGAGCAGTTCTTC
CASNSGGGGEQFF
>TRBD2|TRBJ2-3|TRBV4-2|-
TGTGCCAGCAGCCAAGACCCGGGTCCTAGGTTGACTAGCGGGGGGCTGCTTTGGGCAGATACGCAGTATTTT
CASSQDPGPRLTSGGLLWADTQYF
>-|TRBJ2-3|TRBV6-5|-
TGTGCCAGCAGTTCTCCCGGGGGAGATACGCAGTATTTT
CASSSPGGDTQYF
>TRBD1|TRBJ1-6|TRBV4-1|-
TGCGCCAGCAGCCACCGACAGGGAAATTCACCCCTCCACTTT
CASSHRQGNSPLHF
>-|TRBJ2-6|TRBV6-1|-
TGTGCCAGCAGTGCAGGGGTTGGGGCCAACGTCCTGACTTTC
CASSAGVGANVLTF
>-|TRBJ2-1|TRBV5-1|-
TGCGCCAGCAGCTCCACAGCAACAAATGAGCAGTTCTTC
CASSSTATNEQFF
>TRBD1|TRBJ2-2|TRBV6-5|once
TGTGCCAGCAGTTTGACAGGGTGGCCCGGGGAGCTGTTTTTT
CASSLTGWPGELFF
>-|TRBJ2-2|TRBV15|-
TGTGCCACCAGCCTTGGTGAGACCGGGGAGCTGTTTTTT
CATSLGETGELFF
>-|TRBJ2-7|TRBV7-3|-
TGTGCCGAAATAGGGGTCCGCTCCTACGAGCAGTACTTC
CAEIGVRSYEQYF
>TRBD1|TRBJ1-5|TRBV5-1|-
TGCGCCAGCAGCTTGGCCCCCCGGGGACAGGGCGTGCAGCCCCAGCATTTT
CASSLAPRGQGVQPQHF
>-|TRBJ1-4|TRBV6-5|-
TGTGCCAGCAGTTTGTCGTGGGGCGCAACTAATGAAAAACTGTTTTTT
CASSLSWGATNEKLFF
>TRBD1|TRBJ2-3|TRBV13|-
TGTGCCAGCAGCCAGCCGGGACAGAGCACAGATACGCAGTATTTT
CASSQPGQSTDTQYF
>-|TRBJ1-2|TRBV6-5|-
TGTGCCAGCAGCCTCGACAGAAACTATGGCTACACCTTC
CASSLDRNYGYTF
>TRBD2|TRBJ2-2|TRBV5-1|-
TGCGCCAGCAGCATCAGGACTAGCGGGGGAGAGAACACCGGGGAGCTGTTTTTC
CASSIRTSGGENTGELFF
>-|TRBJ1-2|TRBV30|-
TGTGCCCGCAAAAAAACTCGGGATTATGGCTACACCTTC
CARKKTRDYGYTF
>TRBD1|TRBJ2-5|TRBV4-1|few
TGCGCCAGCAGCCTTCTGGACAGGGGAGAGACCCAGTACTTC
CASSLLDRGETQYF
>-|TRBJ2-3|TRBV19|-
TGTGCCAGTAGTATCACAGGGAGCAGCCTATTGACAGATACGCAGTATTTT
CASSITGSSLLTDTQYF
>-|TRBJ1-3|TRBV5-4|-
TGTGCCAGCAGCGCCCCGGGGGTTGGAAACACCATATATTTT
CASSAPGVGNTIYF
>-|TRBJ1-1|TRBV7-9|-
TGTGCCAGCAGCGTAACAACAGGGTTGAACACTGAAGCTTTCTTT
CASSVTTGLNTEAFF
>TRBD1|TRBJ1-1|TRBV13|few
TGTGCCAGCAGCTGGGGACAGGGGGATACTGAAGCTTTCTTT
CASSWGQGDTEAFF
>-|TRBJ1-2|TRBV11-2|-
TGTGCCAGCAGCTTCGGGGAGGTCGGCGGCTACACCTTC
CASSFGEVGGYTF
>TRBD2|TRBJ2-1|TRBV6-5|-
TGTGCCAGCAACCAGCGGCTAGCGGGAGTCAATGAGCAGTTCTTC
CASNQRLAGVNEQFF
>TRBD1|TRBJ2-7|TRBV7-8|few
TGTGCCAGCAGCTTAGCCGCGACAGGGGGCGCCCACGAGCAGTACTTC
CASSLAATGGAHEQYF
>-|TRBJ1-1|TRBV19|once
TGTGCCAGTAGAGGACAGCCGAACACTGAAGCTTTCTTT
CASRGQPNTEAFF
>-|TRBJ1-2|TRBV10-3|-
TGTGCCATCAACGAGGGGGGGGGCTATGGCTACACCTTC
CAINEGGGYGYTF
>TRBD2|TRBJ2-5|TRBV2|few
TGTGCCAGCAGTCTGCTCAGCGGGGCGCAAGAGACCCAGTACTTC
CASSLLSGAQETQYF
>-|TRBJ2-3|TRBV25-1|-
TGTGCCAGCAGTGCCTCACCAGCGGAGAGCACAGATACGCAGTATTTT
CASSASPAESTDTQYF
>TRBD1|TRBJ1-1|TRBV19|-
TGTGCCAGCGACAACTACAGGGGAACTGAAGCTTTCTTT
CASDNYRGTEAFF
>TRBD1|TRBJ1-1|TRBV29-1|-
TGCAGCGTTCTGGGACAGGGGTTTGGCACTGAAGCTTTCTTT
CSVLGQGFGTEAFF
>-|TRBJ2-3|TRBV6-1|-
TGTGCCAGCAGTGAAGCGGACCCGGGAGTAAGGGGAGATACGCAGTATTTT
CASSEADPGVRGDTQYF
>-|TRBJ2-7|TRBV18|-
TGTGCCAGCTCCCACGACAGGCCTGAGGGACTAATTCCCTACGAGCAGTACTTC
CASSHDRPEGLIPYEQYF
>TRBD1|TRBJ2-5|TRBV4-1|-
TGCGCCAGCAGCCAAGGGAAAGGGGGCGGGTACCAAGAGACCCAGTACTTC
CASSQGKGGGYQETQYF
>TRBD1|TRBJ1-1|TRBV9|-
TGTGCCAGCAGCAGGGACAGGGGGCCCACTGAAGCTTTCTTT
CASSRDRGPTEAFF
>-|TRBJ1-6|TRBV27|-
TGTGCCAGCAGGGATGGGGCAGGGTATGGGATTAATTCACCCCTCCACTTT
CASRDGAGYGINSPLHF
>-|TRBJ1-1|TRBV7-2|-
TGTGCCAGCAGCTTAGTTTTTAGACACTCCGCGGCTTTCTTT
CASSLVFRHSAAFF
>-|TRBJ2-1|TRBV5-1|-
TGCGCCAGCAGCTTGGATGTAAACAGGGAGAACAATGAGCAGTTCTTC
CASSLDVNRENNEQFF
>TRBD1|TRBJ2-3|TRBV5-6|few
TGTGCCAGCAGCTATATACAGGGGGGACAGTTTGGGACAGATACGCAGTATTTT
CASSYIQGGQFGTDTQYF
>TRBD1|TRBJ1-2|TRBV27|-
TGTGCCAGCAGTTGGACAGGACTTAATTATGGCTACACCTTC
CASSWTGLNYGYTF
>-|TRBJ2-1|TRBV6-1|once
TGTGCCAGCAGTCTAACAGTAGTACCCTACAATGAGCAGTTCTTC
CASSLTVVPYNEQFF
>-|TRBJ2-2|TRBV29-1|-
TGCAGCGTTGAAGATGCCGTCGGGGGATTCGTCGGGGAGCTGTTTTTT
CSVEDAVGGFVGELFF